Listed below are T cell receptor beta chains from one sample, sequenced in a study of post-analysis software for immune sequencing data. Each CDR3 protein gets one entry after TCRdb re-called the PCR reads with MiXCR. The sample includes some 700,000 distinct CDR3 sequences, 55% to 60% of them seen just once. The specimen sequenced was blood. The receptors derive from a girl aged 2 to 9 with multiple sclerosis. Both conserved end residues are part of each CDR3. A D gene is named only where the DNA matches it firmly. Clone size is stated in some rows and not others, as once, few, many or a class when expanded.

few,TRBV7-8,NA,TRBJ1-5,TGTGCCAGCAGCTTACTGGCACTTCAGCCCCAGCATTTT,CASSLLALQPQHF
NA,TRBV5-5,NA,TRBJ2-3,TGTGCCAGCAGCTCTTCCGGAGGGACAAGCACAGATACGCAGTATTTT,CASSSSGGTSTDTQYF
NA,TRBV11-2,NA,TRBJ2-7,TGTGCCAGCAGCCCTATCCACTACGAGCAGTACTTC,CASSPIHYEQYF
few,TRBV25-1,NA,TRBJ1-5,TGTGCCAGCAGTGAAAGTACCTATAGCAATCAGCCCCAGCATTTT,CASSESTYSNQPQHF
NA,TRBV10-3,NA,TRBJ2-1,TGTGCCATCAGTGAGTCACAGGGCAGGTATGAGCAGTTCTTC,CAISESQGRYEQFF
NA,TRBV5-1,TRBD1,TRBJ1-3,TGCGCCAGCAGCTTGTCCGGACAGGCGAGAAACACCATATATTTT,CASSLSGQARNTIYF
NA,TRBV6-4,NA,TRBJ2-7,TGTGCCAGGGAGTGGGAATCCTACGAGCAGTACTTC,CAREWESYEQYF
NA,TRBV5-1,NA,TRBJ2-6,TGCGCCAGCAGCTTAGGAGGGTTTGGGGCCAACGTCCGGACTTTC,CASSLGGFGANVRTF
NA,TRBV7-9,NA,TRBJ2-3,TGTGCCAGCAGCTCTCATACGCAGTATTTT,CASSSHTQYF
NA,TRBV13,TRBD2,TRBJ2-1,TGTGCCAGCAGCGGCGGACTAGCGGGAGGCTTATACAATGAGCAGTTCTTC,CASSGGLAGGLYNEQFF
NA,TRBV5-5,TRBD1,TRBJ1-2,TGTGCCAGCAGCACCACAGGGGATGGCTACACCTTC,CASSTTGDGYTF
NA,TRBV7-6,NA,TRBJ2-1,TGTGCCAGCAGCTCTAGTAGCCGGCGCTCCTACAATGAGCAGTTCTTC,CASSSSSRRSYNEQFF
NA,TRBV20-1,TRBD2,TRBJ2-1,TGCAGTGCTAGAGATAATTTTTTCGTGAAAGCGGGGCGCCGTAATGAGCAGTTCTTC,CSARDNFFVKAGRRNEQFF
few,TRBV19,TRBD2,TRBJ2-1,TGTGCCAGTAGTATAGCGGGGGGTACCAATGAGCAGTTCTTC,CASSIAGGTNEQFF
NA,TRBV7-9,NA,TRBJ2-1,TGTGCCAGCAGCTCACCCTCGACCCGACTAGATCTGTTCTTC,CASSSPSTRLDLFF
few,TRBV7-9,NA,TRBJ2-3,TGTGCCAGCAGCCCCCTATCGTCAGATACGCAGTATTTT,CASSPLSSDTQYF
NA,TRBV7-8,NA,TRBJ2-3,TGTGCCAGCAGTCCAAAGTCGGCGGATACGCGGTATTTT,CASSPKSADTRYF
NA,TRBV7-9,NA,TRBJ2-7,TGTGCCAGCAGAGGGTGGGGCAGGGCTGCGTCCTCCTACGAGCAGTACTTC,CASRGWGRAASSYEQYF
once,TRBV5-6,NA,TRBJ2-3,TGTGCCAGTATTCGGCTACAGCGCACGGATGCGCAGTATTTT,CASIRLQRTDAQYF
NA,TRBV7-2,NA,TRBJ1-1,TGTGCCAGCAGCTTTCATACGGGCAGCTTGAACACTGAAGCTTTCTTT,CASSFHTGSLNTEAFF
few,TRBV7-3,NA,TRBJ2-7,TGTGCCAGCAGCTTAGCGGGGGCCATGGACGAGCAGTACTTC,CASSLAGAMDEQYF
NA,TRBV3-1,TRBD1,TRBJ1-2,TGTGCCAGCAGCACAGGGGAGTTAGGCTACACCTTC,CASSTGELGYTF
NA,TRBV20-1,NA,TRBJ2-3,TGCAGTGCTGGCCGGACTATCGTAGATACGCAGTATTTT,CSAGRTIVDTQYF
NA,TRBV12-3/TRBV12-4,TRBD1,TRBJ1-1,TGTGCCGGCAGCCGCGGGACAGGGGCTTTCTTT,CAGSRGTGAFF
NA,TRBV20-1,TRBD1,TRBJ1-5,TGCAGTGCGCAAACAGGGGGGTTTAGCAATCAGCCCCAGCATTTT,CSAQTGGFSNQPQHF
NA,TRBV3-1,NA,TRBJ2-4,TGTGCCAGCAGCCAAGATCTTAGTGTAGCCAAAAACATTCAGTACTTC,CASSQDLSVAKNIQYF
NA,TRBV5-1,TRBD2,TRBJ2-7,TGCGCCAGCAGCTTAACGGGGGGACTTACCTACGAGCAGTACTTC,CASSLTGGLTYEQYF
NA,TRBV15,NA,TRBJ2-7,TGTGCCACCAGCAGAGACCCCGGGGCAGAAGAGCAGTACTTC,CATSRDPGAEEQYF
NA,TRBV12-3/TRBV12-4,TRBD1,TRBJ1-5,TGTGCCAGCAGTATTACAGGGGAAAGTAGTCAGCCCCAGCATTTT,CASSITGESSQPQHF
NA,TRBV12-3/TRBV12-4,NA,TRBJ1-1,TGTGCCAGCAGAGGTCCCCCAGGAAACACTGAAGCTTTCTTT,CASRGPPGNTEAFF
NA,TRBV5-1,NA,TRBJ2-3,TGCGCCAGCAGCTTGTTTTCGCTTTCCACAGATACGCAGTATTTT,CASSLFSLSTDTQYF